The 8 T cell receptor beta chains presented below share a single source sample, sequenced in a study of T cells in women clearing cervical HPV infection. Data came from immunoSEQ multiplex PCR; TCRdb stores just in-frame clones and leaves some out. The sample has 15,000 or so clones. Sequencing input: blood buffy coat. The receptor set was obtained from a woman between 18 and 69 years old with a cervical HPV16 infection that either progressed to CIN3+ or cleared (not recorded which).

Concerning this clone itself: The CDR3 goes on 3 residues after the read ends, and that part is filled in from the germline J gene. The J gene is TRBJ1-2, the V gene TRBV27; 7 nucleotides agree with TRBD1. Germline V lookup: CDR1 MNHEY, CDR2 SMNVEV (reference sequence). Unmatched junction bases numbered 8, after V lost 7 bases and J lost 6 bases. This CDR3 comprises 13 residues. This chain's CDR3 is CASMHQGDHGYTF. The sequenced CDR3 bases are TGTGCCAGCATGCACCAGGGGGACCATGGC.

Notes on this clone: The missing CDR3 end, 3 residues past where the read stops, is filled in from the germline J gene. J is TRBJ1-4 and V is TRBV5-1, with 10 positions matching TRBD1. Germline loops: CDR1 SGHRS, CDR2 YFSETQ. The CDR3 is 18 amino acids. The CDR3 loop is CASSLSPPGQGEGSPLFF. The sequenced part of the CDR3 DNA is TGCGCCAGCAGCTTGTCGCCTCCTGGACAGGGGGAAGGATCACCA.

As for this clone: Read sequence stops 3 residues before the CDR3 end, and the germline J gene provides the missing end. Additional DNA sequences in this sample encode the identical CDR3. The V gene is TRBV7-9, the J gene TRBJ1-3; a weak D match, TRBD1 (6 bases). The V end lost 6 bases, the J end lost 2 bases, and 11 bases lay between the germline ends. The CDR3 runs 14 residues. Germline loops: CDR1 SEHNR, CDR2 FQNEAQ (reference sequence). CDR3 amino acids: CASSQRDTGNTIYF. Partial CDR3 DNA: TGTGCCAGCAGTCAGAGGGACACTGGAAACACC.

For this clone: Coverage ceases 3 residues before the CDR3 finishes, and the germline J gene fills in the end. The rearrangement joins TRBV30 to TRBJ2-7; a weak D match, TRBD2 (6 bases). The CDR3 is made up of 13 amino acids. Trimming removed 7 bases from V and 0 bases from J, with 13 bases in between. Per germline, CDR1 GTSNPN and CDR2 SVGIG (reference sequence). CDR3: CAFTGGSSYEQYF. Partial CDR3 DNA: TGTGCCTTTACCGGGGGTAGCTCCTACGAG.

Considering frequency, this clone is hyperexpanded. The CDR3 end is not reached by the read, which stops 3 residues before it; the germline J gene fills it in. This rearrangement joins TRBV4-2 to TRBJ1-2, with 7 nucleotides matching TRBD1. Trimming removed 0 bases from V and 1 base from J; junction bases left unmatched: 5. The germline gives CDR1 LGHNA, CDR2 YNFKEQ. This CDR3 has 16 residues. The sequenced CDR3 bases are TGTGCCAGCAGCCAAGATGAGGGGACAGTTAACTATGGC. It specifies CASSQDEGTVNYG. The full CDR3 is CASSQDEGTVNYGYTF.

With regard to this clone: The CDR3 end lies 3 residues beyond the end of the read and is filled in from the germline J gene. The chain has TRBV2 and TRBJ2-3; D is unclear. The CDR3 extends over 15 amino acids. From germline, CDR1 is SNHLY and CDR2 FYNNEI. The CDR3 spells CASSTGRGNNQPQYF. The covered CDR3 bases are TGTGCCAGCAGTACTGGGCGAGGAAACAATCAGCCG.

Note on this clone: The read gets to within 3 residues of the CDR3 end, and the germline J gene fills in the rest. The rearrangement links TRBV5-1 to TRBJ2-1; 9 bases match TRBD1. The CDR3 totals 14 residues. V dropped 2 bases and J dropped 9; count of bases not matched to a gene: 6. Germline V gene lookup returns CDR1 SGHRS and CDR2 YFSETQ. The covered CDR3 bases are TGCGCCAGCAGCTTCCGGGACAGGGTGGTTGAG. It yields the protein CASSFRDRVVE. The entire CDR3 is CASSFRDRVVEQFF.

Concerning this clone: Sequencing ends 3 residues short of the CDR3 end; the germline J gene provides the rest. This sequence joins TRBV7-9 and TRBJ2-5, with TRBD1 as a possible D gene (6 bases). CDR1 SEHNR and CDR2 FQNEAQ come from the germline V gene (reference sequence). The CDR3 has 13 residues. Trimming stripped 4 bases from V and 5 bases from J, with 11 bases between. CDR3 sequence: CASSWTVLETQYF. The DNA read from the CDR3 is TGTGCCAGCAGCTGGACAGTTTTGGAGACC.